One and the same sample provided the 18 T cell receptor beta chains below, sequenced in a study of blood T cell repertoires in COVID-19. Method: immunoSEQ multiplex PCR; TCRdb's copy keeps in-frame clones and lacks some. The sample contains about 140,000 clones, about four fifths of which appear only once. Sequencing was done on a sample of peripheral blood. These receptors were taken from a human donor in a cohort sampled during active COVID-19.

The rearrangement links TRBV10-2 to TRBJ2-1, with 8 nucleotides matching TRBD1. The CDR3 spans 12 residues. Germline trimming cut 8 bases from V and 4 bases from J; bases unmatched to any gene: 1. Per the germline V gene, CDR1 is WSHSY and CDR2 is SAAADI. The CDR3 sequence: CASGTGYNEQFF. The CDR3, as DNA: TGCGCCAGCGGGACAGGATACAATGAGCAGTTCTTC.

In DNA form, the CDR3 reads TGTGCCAGCAGCCATGGACAAGTGGCAGATACGCAGTATTTT. Amino acid sequence: CASSHGQVADTQYF. The V call is TRBV4-2, the J call TRBJ2-3; D possibly corresponds to TRBD1 (5 bases). The germline V gene encodes CDR1 LGHNA and CDR2 YNFKEQ. Trimming shortened V by 3 bases and J by 4 bases, and 11 bases separated the two germline ends. This CDR3 comprises 14 residues.

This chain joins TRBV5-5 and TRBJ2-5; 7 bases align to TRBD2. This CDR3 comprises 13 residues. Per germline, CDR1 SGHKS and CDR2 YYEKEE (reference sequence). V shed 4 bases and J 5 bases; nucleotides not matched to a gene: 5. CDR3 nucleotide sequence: TGTGCCAGCAGCCGGGGGGAATGGGAGACCCAGTACTTC. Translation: CASSRGEWETQYF.

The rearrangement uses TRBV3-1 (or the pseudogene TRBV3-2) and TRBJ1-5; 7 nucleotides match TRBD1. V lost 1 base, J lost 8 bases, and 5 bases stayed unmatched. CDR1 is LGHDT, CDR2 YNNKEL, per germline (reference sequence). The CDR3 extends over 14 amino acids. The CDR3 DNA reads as TGTGCCAGCAGCCAAGTACAGGGGAGCGAGCCCCAGCATTTT. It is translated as CASSQVQGSEPQHF.

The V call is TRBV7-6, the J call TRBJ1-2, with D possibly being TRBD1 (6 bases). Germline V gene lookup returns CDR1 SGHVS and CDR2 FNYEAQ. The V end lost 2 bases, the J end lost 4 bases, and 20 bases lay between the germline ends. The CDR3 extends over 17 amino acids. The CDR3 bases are TGTGCCAGCAGCTTATCTCGGGACACCGGACTTATCTATGGCTACACCTTC. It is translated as CASSLSRDTGLIYGYTF.

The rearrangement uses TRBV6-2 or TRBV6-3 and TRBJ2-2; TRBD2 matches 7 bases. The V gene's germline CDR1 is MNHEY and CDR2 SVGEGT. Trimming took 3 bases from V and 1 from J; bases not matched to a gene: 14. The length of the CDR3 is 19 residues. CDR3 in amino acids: CASSYSQAAGALNTGELFF. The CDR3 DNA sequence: TGTGCCAGCAGTTATTCACAGGCGGCGGGAGCTCTGAACACCGGGGAGCTGTTTTTT.

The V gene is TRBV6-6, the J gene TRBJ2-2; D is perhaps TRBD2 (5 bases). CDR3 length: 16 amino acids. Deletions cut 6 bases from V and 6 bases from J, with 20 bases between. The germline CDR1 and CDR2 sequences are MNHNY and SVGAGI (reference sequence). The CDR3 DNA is TGTGCCAGCAGACAATCGACGGACTCACCTCCCGGGGAGCTGTTTTTT. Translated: CASRQSTDSPPGELFF.

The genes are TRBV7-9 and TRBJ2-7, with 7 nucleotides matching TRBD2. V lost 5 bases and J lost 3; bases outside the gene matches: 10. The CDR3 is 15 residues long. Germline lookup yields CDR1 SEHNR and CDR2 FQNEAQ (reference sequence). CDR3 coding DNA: TGTGCCAGCAGCCCCCTTGAAGGACTAGGCTACGAGCAGTACTTC. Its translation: CASSPLEGLGYEQYF. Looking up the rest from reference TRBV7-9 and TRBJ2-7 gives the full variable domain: DTGVSQNPRHKITKRGQNVTFRCDPISEHNRLYWYRQTLGQGPEFLTYFQNEAQLEKSRLLSDRFSAERPKGSFSTLEIQRTEQGDSAMYLCASSPLEGLGYEQYFGPGTRLTVT.

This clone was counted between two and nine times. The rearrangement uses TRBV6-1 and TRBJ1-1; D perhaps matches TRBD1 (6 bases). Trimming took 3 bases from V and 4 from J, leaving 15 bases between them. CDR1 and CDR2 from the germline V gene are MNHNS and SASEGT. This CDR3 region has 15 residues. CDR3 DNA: TGTGCCAGCAGTGATAGGCAGGCAGGGGTCACTGAAGCTTTCTTT. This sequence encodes CASSDRQAGVTEAFF.

The CDR3 bases are TGTGCCTGGGATTCCGGGACTAGCGGGAGGAACGGGACCCAGTACTTC. The encoded protein is CAWDSGTSGRNGTQYF. The rearrangement uses TRBV30 and TRBJ2-5, with 15 bases aligning to TRBD2. The CDR3 covers 16 residues. The V gene end was trimmed by 5 bases and the J gene end by 7 bases; junction bases not matched to a gene: 11. CDR1 is GTSNPN, CDR2 SVGIG, per germline (reference sequence).

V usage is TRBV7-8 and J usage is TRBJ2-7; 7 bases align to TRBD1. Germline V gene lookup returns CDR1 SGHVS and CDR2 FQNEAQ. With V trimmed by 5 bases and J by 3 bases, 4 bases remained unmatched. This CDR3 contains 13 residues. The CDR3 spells CASSLDRNYEQYF. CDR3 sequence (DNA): TGTGCCAGCAGCCTGGACAGGAACTACGAGCAGTACTTC.

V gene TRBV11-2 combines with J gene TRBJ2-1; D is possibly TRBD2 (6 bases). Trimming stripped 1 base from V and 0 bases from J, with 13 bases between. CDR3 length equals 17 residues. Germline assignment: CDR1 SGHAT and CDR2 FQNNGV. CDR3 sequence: CASSLGASDYSYNEQFF. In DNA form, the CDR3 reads TGTGCCAGCAGCTTAGGGGCTAGCGATTACTCCTACAATGAGCAGTTCTTC.

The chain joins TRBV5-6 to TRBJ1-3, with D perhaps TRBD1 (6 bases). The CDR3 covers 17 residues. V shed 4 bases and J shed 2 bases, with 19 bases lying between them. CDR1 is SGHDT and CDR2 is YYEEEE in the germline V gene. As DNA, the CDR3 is TGTGCCAGCAGCCTCCCCCGGGGGGGCGCCGCTGGAAACACCATATATTTT. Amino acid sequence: CASSLPRGGAAGNTIYF.

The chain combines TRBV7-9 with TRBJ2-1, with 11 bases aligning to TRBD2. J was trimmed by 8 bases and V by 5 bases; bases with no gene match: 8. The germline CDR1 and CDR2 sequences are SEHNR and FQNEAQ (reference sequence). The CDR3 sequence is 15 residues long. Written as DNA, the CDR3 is TGTGCCAGCAGCCCAGGACTAGCGGGTCTGGATGAGCAGTTCTTC. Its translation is CASSPGLAGLDEQFF.

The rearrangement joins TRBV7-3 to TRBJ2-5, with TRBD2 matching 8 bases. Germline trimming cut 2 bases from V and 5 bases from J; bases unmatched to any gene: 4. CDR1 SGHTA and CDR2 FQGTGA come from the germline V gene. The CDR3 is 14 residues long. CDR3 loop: CASSLGGGRETQYF. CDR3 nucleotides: TGTGCCAGCAGCTTAGGCGGGGGGCGGGAGACCCAGTACTTC. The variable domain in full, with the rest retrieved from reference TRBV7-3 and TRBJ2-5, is GAGVSQTPSNKVTEKGKYVELRCDPISGHTALYWYRQSLGQGPEFLIYFQGTGAADDSGLPNDRFFAVRPEGSVSTLKIQRTERGDSAVYLCASSLGGGRETQYFGPGTRLLVL.

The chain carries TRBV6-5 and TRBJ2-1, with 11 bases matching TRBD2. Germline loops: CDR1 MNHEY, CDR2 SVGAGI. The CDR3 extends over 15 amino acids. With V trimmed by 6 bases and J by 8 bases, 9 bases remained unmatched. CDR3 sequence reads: CASRPGLAALDEQFF. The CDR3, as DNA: TGTGCCAGCAGGCCGGGACTAGCGGCTTTGGATGAGCAGTTCTTC.

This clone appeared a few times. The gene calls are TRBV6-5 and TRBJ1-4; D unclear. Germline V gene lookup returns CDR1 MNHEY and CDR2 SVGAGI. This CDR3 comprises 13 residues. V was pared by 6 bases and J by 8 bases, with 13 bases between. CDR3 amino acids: CASRDGVWEKLFF. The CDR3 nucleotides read TGTGCCAGCAGGGACGGGGTCTGGGAAAAACTGTTTTTT.

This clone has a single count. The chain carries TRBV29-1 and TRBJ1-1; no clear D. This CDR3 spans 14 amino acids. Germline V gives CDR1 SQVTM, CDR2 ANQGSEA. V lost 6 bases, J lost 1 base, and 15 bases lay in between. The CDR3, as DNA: TGCAGCGTACGTACCAGCGTCCCGAACACTGAAGCTTTCTTT. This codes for CSVRTSVPNTEAFF.